Only a few counts were recorded for the clone carrying this T cell receptor (beta chain). The CDR3 contains 18 residues. Trimming took 3 bases from V and 4 from J, leaving 24 bases between them. Germline assignment: CDR1 MNHNS and CDR2 SASEGT. This specimen comes from a study of blood T cell repertoires in COVID-19. Per the study methods: Nucleated cell number was recorded as an estimate derived from reference gene primer amplification. This table comes from immunoSEQ multiplex PCR, and its TCRdb copy is limited to in-frame clones, with some not included. That table supplies the V and J calls and clone size; D and trimming were determined from the DNA. The sample holds a few hundred thousand clones, roughly 86% seen once.

The source material was peripheral blood. This sequence joins TRBV6-1 and TRBJ1-1; unclear D gene. This receptor was obtained from a man younger than 30 with active or convalescent COVID-19. The CDR3 region is CASSERVLSRTFPTEAFF. The CDR3 bases are TGTGCCAGCAGTGAGAGGGTTTTGTCTCGTACGTTTCCCACTGAAGCTTTCTTT.